Below are 30 T cell receptor beta chains sequenced from a single sample in a study of T cells in women clearing cervical HPV infection. TCRdb's copy holds only in-frame clones and misses some; the assay was immunoSEQ multiplex PCR. Here the sample table reports some 30,000 clones. Sample: blood buffy coat. The receptors come from a woman between 18 and 69 years old with a cervical HPV16 infection that either progressed to CIN3+ or cleared (not recorded which).

Details on this clone: The CDR3 extends 3 residues past the end of the read, so its final part is completed from the germline J gene. The chain carries TRBV11-2 and TRBJ2-7; tentative D call: TRBD1 (6 bases). This CDR3 comprises 14 residues. Trimming left V 2 bases short and J 3 bases short, with 11 bases between. From germline, CDR1 is SGHAT and CDR2 FQNNGV. The covered CDR3 bases are TGTGCCAGCAGCTTAAGGGGGAAAAGCTACGAG. Its protein product is CASSLRGKSYE. The full CDR3 is CASSLRGKSYEQYF.

With respect to this clone: At one end, the junction sequence differs from germline, possibly due to a read error. The read comes to an end 3 residues before the CDR3 does, leaving the germline J gene to fill in the end. At the DNA level, this CDR3 is encoded by other sequences in the same sample as well. The rearrangement uses TRBV7-8 and TRBJ1-3; 9 positions match TRBD1. Per the germline V gene, CDR1 is SGHVS and CDR2 is FQNEAQ. CDR3 size: 14 residues. The sequenced CDR3 bases are TGTGCCAGCAGCTGGGACAGGGCTGGAAACACA. Translated, it gives CASSWDRAGNT. The whole CDR3 protein reads CASSWDRAGNTIYF.

Regarding this clone: The missing CDR3 end, 3 residues past where the read stops, is filled in from the germline J gene. The genes are TRBV5-4 and TRBJ1-2, with D tentatively TRBD1 (6 bases). The ends were cut back, 4 bases at V and 2 bases at J, with 15 bases in the middle. The CDR3 covers 15 residues. The germline V gene encodes CDR1 SGHNT and CDR2 YYREEE (reference sequence). The CDR3 spells CASSPRGGVNYGYTF. The CDR3 bases that were read are TGTGCCAGCAGCCCCAGAGGGGGGGTAAACTATGGC.

Of note for this clone: The CDR3 is cut off 3 residues early in the read; its end comes from the germline J gene. The V call is TRBV18, the J call TRBJ2-4, with a possible D match to TRBD2 (5 bases). Looked up from germline, CDR1 is KGHSH and CDR2 is LQKENI. This CDR3 contains 14 residues. This chain's CDR3 is CASSPPGYQETQYF. The DNA read from the CDR3 is TGTGCCAGCTCCCCTCCGGGGTACCAAGAGACT.

About this clone itself: The sequenced fragment ends 3 residues before the CDR3 boundary, so the rest is inferred from the germline J gene. The chain links TRBV20-1 to TRBJ2-1, with 14 positions matching TRBD2. V lost 5 bases, J lost 9 bases, and 6 bases stayed unmatched. From germline, CDR1 is DFQATT and CDR2 SNEGSKA (reference sequence). The CDR3 runs to 14 residues. CDR3 DNA (partial): TGCAGTGCTCTGGGACTAGCGGGAGACGGTGAG. Its translation is CSALGLAGDGE. The entire CDR3 is CSALGLAGDGEQFF.

As regards this clone: The CDR3 end falls 3 residues outside the read, so it is completed with the germline J gene. V usage is TRBV29-1 and J usage is TRBJ1-5; 8 bases align to TRBD1. V shed 7 bases, J shed 5 bases, and the junction held 7 bases outside the gene matches. The CDR3 covers 13 residues. Germline CDR1 is SQVTM and CDR2 is ANQGSEA. The DNA read from the CDR3 is TGCAGCGCTGGACAGGGAGGAGATCAGCCC. Amino acid sequence: CSAGQGGDQP. From start to end, the CDR3 is CSAGQGGDQPQHF.

Partial CDR3 DNA: TGTGCCAGTACCCAGGGACTAGCGGGGGAGAGCTCCTACAATGAG. Its protein is CASTQGLAGESSYNE. The entire CDR3 protein reads CASTQGLAGESSYNEQFF. The rearrangement uses TRBV19 and TRBJ2-1; TRBD2 aligns across 14 bases. The read terminates 3 residues ahead of where the CDR3 ends, so the germline J gene completes it. Germline trimming cut 7 bases from V and 0 bases from J; bases unmatched to any gene: 8. From germline, CDR1 is LNHDA and CDR2 SQIVND (reference sequence). This CDR3 has 18 residues.

Of note for this clone: The read stops 3 residues short of the end of the CDR3; the missing end is completed from the germline J gene. The rearrangement uses TRBV18 and TRBJ2-7, with a possible D match to TRBD1 (5 bases). Trimming stripped 3 bases from V and 5 bases from J, with 11 bases between. Germline V gene sequence: CDR1 KGHSH, CDR2 LQKENI. The CDR3 runs 13 residues. The CDR3 DNA, read in part, is TGTGCCAGCTCACCGAGGCAGGGCAACGAG. Amino acids: CASSPRQGNE. The CDR3 in full is CASSPRQGNEQYF. The whole variable domain, filled in from reference TRBV18 and TRBJ2-7, reads NAGVMQNPRHLVRRRGQEARLRCSPMKGHSHVYWYRQLPEEGLKFMVYLQKENIIDESGMPKERFSAEFPKEGPSILRIQQVVRGDSAAYFCASSPRQGNEQYFGPGTRLTVT.

On this clone itself: The read ends 3 residues shy of where the CDR3 ends; the end is completed using the germline J gene. The chain carries TRBV11-2 and TRBJ1-2; D call uncertain. Trimming removed 5 bases from V and 4 bases from J, with 14 bases in between. CDR1 is SGHAT, CDR2 FQNNGV, per germline. CDR3 length: 14 amino acids. CDR3 in amino acids: CASSPGEGSYGYTF. The sequenced CDR3 bases are TGTGCCAGCAGCCCCGGGGAAGGGAGCTATGGC.

Of note for this clone: Read coverage stops 3 residues before the CDR3 terminus; the germline J gene supplies the remainder. The V call is TRBV15, the J call TRBJ2-3; D might be TRBD1 (5 bases). Per germline, CDR1 LNHNV and CDR2 YYDKDF (reference sequence). V shed 1 base and J shed 3 bases, with 8 bases lying between them. This CDR3 has 14 amino acids. Incomplete CDR3 DNA: TGTGCCACCAGCAGAGGGGGCCCTACAGATACG. Its protein product is CATSRGGPTDT. The whole CDR3 sequence is CATSRGGPTDTQYF.

About this clone: The read comes to an end 3 residues before the CDR3 does, leaving the germline J gene to fill in the end. This chain links TRBV11-3 with TRBJ1-1; possibly TRBD1 for D (5 bases). The germline gives CDR1 SGHNT, CDR2 YENEEA. Deletions cut 5 bases from V and 5 bases from J, with 15 bases between. CDR3 size: 14 residues. Incomplete CDR3 DNA: TGTGCCAGCAGCCTTGGGGCCTCCTCAACTGAA. The encoded protein is CASSLGASSTE. The entire CDR3 protein reads CASSLGASSTEAFF.

Comments on this clone: The read halts 3 residues ahead of the CDR3 end, with the missing end drawn from the germline J gene. This chain uses TRBV5-1 with TRBJ1-4; weak D call: TRBD1 (5 bases). This CDR3 comprises 12 residues. Per germline, CDR1 SGHRS and CDR2 YFSETQ. V was pared by 4 bases and J by 10 bases, with 11 bases between. The CDR3 sequence is CASSVTDGKLFF. The sequenced CDR3 bases are TGCGCCAGCAGCGTGACAGACGGAAAA. The full variable domain, in which reference TRBV5-1 and TRBJ1-4 provide the parts outside the CDR3, is KAGVTQTPRYLIKTRGQQVTLSCSPISGHRSVSWYQQTPGQGLQFLFEYFSETQRNKGNFPGRFSGRQFSNSRSEMNVSTLELGDSALYLCASSVTDGKLFFGSGTQLSVL.

Note on this clone: The read ends 3 residues before the CDR3 terminus; that terminus is restored from the germline J gene. The chain employs TRBV6-2 or TRBV6-3 and TRBJ2-1; 11 nucleotides align to TRBD1. Germline V gene lookup returns CDR1 MNHEY and CDR2 SVGEGT. J lost 8 bases, V lost 5 bases, and 5 bases had no gene match. This CDR3 comprises 14 residues. The CDR3 sequence is CASSRRTGGDEQFF. The sequenced part of the CDR3 DNA is TGTGCCAGCAGTCGCCGGACAGGGGGCGATGAG.

Turning to this clone: The read terminates 3 residues ahead of where the CDR3 ends, so the germline J gene completes it. The chain recombines TRBV6-1 with TRBJ2-4; TRBD2 matches 9 bases. The CDR3 is 14 amino acids. Germline CDR1 reads MNHNS; CDR2 reads SASEGT. CDR3 DNA (partial): TGTGCCAGCAGTGCTCAAGGGGGCGGGGGGGGT. Translating gives CASSAQGGGGG. The entire CDR3 protein is CASSAQGGGGGQYF.

With respect to this clone: The CDR3 end lies 3 residues beyond the end of the read and is filled in from the germline J gene. The chain recombines TRBV19 with TRBJ2-7; possibly TRBD2 for D (5 bases). The germline V gene has CDR1 LNHDA and CDR2 SQIVND (reference sequence). V was clipped by 7 bases and J by 0 bases, with 7 bases between them. The CDR3 spans 12 residues. The sequenced part of the CDR3 DNA is TGTGCCAGTACCGGGGTCTCCTACGAG. Protein sequence: CASTGVSYE. The entire CDR3 is CASTGVSYEQYF. The full variable domain, completed using reference TRBV19 and TRBJ2-7, is DGGITQSPKYLFRKEGQNVTLSCEQNLNHDAMYWYRQDPGQGLRLIYYSQIVNDFQKGDIAEGYSVSREKKESFPLTVTSAQKNPTAFYLCASTGVSYEQYFGPGTRLTVT.

As to this clone: Sequencing ends 3 residues short of the CDR3 end; the germline J gene provides the rest. This chain links TRBV13 with TRBJ2-5; 10 bases map to TRBD2. Germline CDR1 is PRHDT and CDR2 is FYEKMQ (reference sequence). After removal of 6 bases from V and 4 bases from J, the junction contained 5 bases not matched to a gene. This CDR3 region has 14 residues. Incomplete CDR3 DNA: TGTGCCAGCAGATTTAGACTAGCGGGAGAGACC. Residues: CASRFRLAGET. The full CDR3 protein is CASRFRLAGETQYF.

A note on this clone: The read ends 3 residues early relative to the CDR3; the germline J gene fills the gap. The rearrangement joins TRBV10-2 to TRBJ2-3; 10 nucleotides match TRBD2. The V gene's germline CDR1 is WSHSY and CDR2 SAAADI. CDR3 length equals 15 residues. V shed 6 bases and J 2 bases; nucleotides not matched to a gene: 5. CDR3 sequence reads: CASRGAGGYTDTQYF. Incomplete CDR3 DNA: TGCGCCAGCAGGGGAGCGGGGGGGTACACAGATACG.

Worth noting for this clone: The read ends 3 residues early relative to the CDR3; the germline J gene fills the gap. The chain uses TRBV19 and TRBJ2-2; possibly TRBD2 for D (6 bases). The CDR3 spans 14 residues. Germline CDR1 is LNHDA and CDR2 is SQIVND (reference sequence). CDR3: CASSFPGVNEKLFF. CDR3 bases read: TGTGCCAGTAGTTTCCCGGGGGTTAATGAAAAG.

Comment on this clone: Read data end 3 residues before the CDR3 end; the end is taken from the germline J gene. The chain uses TRBV19 and TRBJ1-1; 9 bases map to TRBD1. Germline V lookup: CDR1 LNHDA, CDR2 SQIVND (reference sequence). The CDR3 sequence is 15 residues long. V was pared by 2 bases and J by 5 bases, with 6 bases of the junction left unmatched. CDR3 sequence: CASSINTGGRTEAFF. Partial CDR3 DNA: TGTGCCAGTAGTATAAACACAGGGGGCCGGACTGAA.

Turning to this clone: Read data end 3 residues before the CDR3 end; the end is taken from the germline J gene. This chain links TRBV7-2 with TRBJ1-6; a possible D gene is TRBD1 (5 bases). Between the trimmed V and J ends, which lost 5 bases and 7 bases, there was a span of 15 bases. The germline CDR1 and CDR2 sequences are SGHTA and FQGNSA. The CDR3 is 15 residues long. The DNA read from the CDR3 is TGTGCCAGCAGCCTCCGCGGGGGTGTCAATTCACCC. Protein product: CASSLRGGVNSP. From start to end, the CDR3 is CASSLRGGVNSPLHF.

As to this clone: The read gets to within 3 residues of the CDR3 end, and the germline J gene fills in the rest. The same CDR3 is also encoded by other DNA sequences in this sample. This chain links TRBV19 with TRBJ1-3; TRBD1 matches at 7 bases. Germline CDR1 and CDR2: LNHDA and SQIVND (reference sequence). CDR3 size: 15 residues. The ends lost 4 bases at V and 4 bases at J; junction bases unmatched: 7. Partial CDR3 DNA: TGTGCCAGTAGTAGGGAGACAGGGAGAGGAAACACC. It specifies CASSRETGRGNT. From start to end, the CDR3 is CASSRETGRGNTIYF.

About this clone itself: The CDR3 end is not reached by the read, which stops 3 residues before it; the germline J gene fills it in. The rearrangement links TRBV5-1 to TRBJ1-1; the D gene is possibly TRBD1 (6 bases). Germline-derived CDR1 and CDR2 are SGHRS and YFSETQ. The CDR3 totals 16 residues. V was pared by 1 base and J by 1 base, with 14 bases between. CDR3 sequence reads: CASSLQQGPGNTEAFF. The sequenced CDR3 bases are TGCGCCAGCAGCTTGCAGCAGGGGCCGGGGAACACTGAA.

A word on this clone: Sequencing ends 3 residues short of the CDR3 end; the germline J gene provides the rest. The chain has TRBV10-3 and TRBJ2-2, with D maybe TRBD1 (5 bases). The CDR3 sequence is 18 residues long. Germline lookup yields CDR1 ENHRY and CDR2 SYGVKD. The CDR3 bases that were read are TGTGCCATCAGTGTATCGCAGGGTGGGAACTCTGGGGCCAACGTG. Protein product: CAISVSQGGNSGANV. The complete CDR3 reads CAISVSQGGNSGANVLFF.

As for this clone: The read terminates 3 residues before the CDR3 end, so the remaining end is supplied by the germline J gene. The V call is TRBV7-2, the J call TRBJ1-5; D call uncertain. Trimming stripped 3 bases from V and 7 bases from J, with 7 bases between. Per the germline V gene, CDR1 is SGHTA and CDR2 is FQGNSA. This CDR3 spans 12 amino acids. CDR3 in amino acids: CASSFFPQPQHF. The covered CDR3 bases are TGTGCCAGCAGCTTCTTCCCCCAGCCC.

Remarks on this clone: The CDR3 end is not reached by the read, which stops 3 residues before it; the germline J gene fills it in. The chain uses TRBV18 and TRBJ1-4, with D possibly matching TRBD1 (5 bases). CDR1 KGHSH and CDR2 LQKENI come from the germline V gene. V dropped 2 bases and J dropped 0 bases, with 10 bases sitting between them. This CDR3 has 16 amino acids. The CDR3 loop reads CASSPTAGATNEKLFF. Incomplete CDR3 DNA: TGTGCCAGCTCACCAACGGCGGGGGCAACTAATGAAAAA.

Turning to this clone: The CDR3 end is not reached by the read, which stops 3 residues before it; the germline J gene fills it in. V is TRBV2 and J is TRBJ2-7; tentative D call: TRBD1 (6 bases). Between the trimmed V and J ends, which lost 5 bases and 4 bases, there was a span of 12 bases. The length of the CDR3 is 13 residues. Germline loops: CDR1 SNHLY, CDR2 FYNNEI. Partial CDR3 DNA: TGTGCCAGCAGTTTAAAGACAGGTTACGAG. Amino acid sequence: CASSLKTGYE. The whole CDR3 region reads CASSLKTGYEQYF.

A note on this clone: The read ends 3 residues before the CDR3 terminus; that terminus is restored from the germline J gene. The genes are TRBV5-1 and TRBJ1-1; D gene uncertain. The CDR3 spans 15 residues. V shed 0 bases and J shed 0 bases, with 9 bases lying between them. Germline V gives CDR1 SGHRS, CDR2 YFSETQ. The CDR3 region is CASSLGGLVNTEAFF. Partial CDR3 DNA: TGCGCCAGCAGCTTGGGCGGGCTTGTGAACACTGAA.

Of note for this clone: The read is 3 residues too short to cover the CDR3 end, so that end is filled in from the germline J gene. The chain is built from TRBV7-2 and TRBJ1-2; tentatively, D is TRBD1 (5 bases). The length of the CDR3 is 14 residues. Germline CDR1 reads SGHTA; CDR2 reads FQGNSA. The CDR3 DNA, read in part, is TGTGCCAGCAGCCATGGAGGGGTCACCTACGAC. This encodes CASSHGGVTYD. The CDR3 reads in full as CASSHGGVTYDYTF.

With regard to this clone: The read ends 3 residues before the CDR3 terminus; that terminus is restored from the germline J gene. This rearrangement joins TRBV24-1 to TRBJ2-4, with D perhaps being TRBD1 or TRBD2 (7 bases each). The CDR3 is 14 amino acids. V lost 9 bases to trimming and J lost 3 bases, with 14 bases between them. Germline V CDR1 and CDR2: KGHDR, SFDVKD. The part of the CDR3 DNA that was read is TGTGCCACCGGGGAGGGGGCCGGCAAAAACATT. It specifies CATGEGAGKNI. The CDR3 in its entirety is CATGEGAGKNIQYF.

Remarks on this clone: The read ends 3 residues before the CDR3 terminus; that terminus is restored from the germline J gene. The J gene is TRBJ1-2, the V gene TRBV5-1; maybe TRBD1 (5 bases). V was cut by 2 bases and J by 4 bases, with 9 bases left in between. There are 13 residues in the CDR3. Germline loops: CDR1 SGHRS, CDR2 YFSETQ. The CDR3 spells CASSLNQGYGYTF. CDR3 DNA, as far as it was read: TGCGCCAGCAGCTTAAACCAGGGCTATGGC.